This TCR beta chain is drawn from a study of read filtering for tumor transcriptome and immune sequencing. Study overall: Patients were approximately 17 male and 11 to 15 female, mean age around 70 years, range roughly 45 to 85. Per sample, TCR-region reads ranged about 4.05 to 11 million by IR-seq, about 80 to 1,400 by RNA-seq.

The library was built from roughly 400 ng RNA with molecular barcoded adaptors for alpha/delta and beta/gamma chains. One entry per CDR3 protein results from TCRdb running MiXCR on the reads. The sample has approximately 45,000 distinct CDR3 sequences; around 20% are singletons. V lost 5 bases and J 1 base, leaving 15 bases between the germline ends. The CDR3 is made up of 15 amino acids. Germline loops: CDR1 LNHDA, CDR2 SQIVND (reference sequence). In this sample, this clonotype turned up many times. The chain links TRBV19 to TRBJ2-7; tentative D call: TRBD1 (7 bases). The source material was a population of CD138-negative cells sorted from bone marrow. The sequence was collected from a donor at least 40 years old with multiple myeloma. The CDR3 DNA reads TGTGCCAGTAGTCTGGCGGGACAGTCATCCTACGAGCAGTACTTC. Encoded protein: CASSLAGQSSYEQYF.